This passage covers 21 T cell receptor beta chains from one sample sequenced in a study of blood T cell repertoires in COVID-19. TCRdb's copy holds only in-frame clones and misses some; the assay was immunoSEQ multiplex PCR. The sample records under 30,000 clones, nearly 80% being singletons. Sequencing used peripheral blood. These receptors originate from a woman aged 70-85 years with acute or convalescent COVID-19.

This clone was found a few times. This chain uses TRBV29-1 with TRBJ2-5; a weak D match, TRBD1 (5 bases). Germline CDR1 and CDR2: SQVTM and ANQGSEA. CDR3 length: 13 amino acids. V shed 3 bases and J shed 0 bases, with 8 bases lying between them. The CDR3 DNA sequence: TGCAGCGTTGAGGAACAGGACCAAGAGACCCAGTACTTC. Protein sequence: CSVEEQDQETQYF. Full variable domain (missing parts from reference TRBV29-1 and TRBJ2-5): SAVISQKPSRDICQRGTSLTIQCQVDSQVTMMFWYRQQPGQSLTLIATANQGSEATYESGFVIDKFPISRPNLTFSTLTVSNMSPEDSSIYLCSVEEQDQETQYFGPGTRLLVL.

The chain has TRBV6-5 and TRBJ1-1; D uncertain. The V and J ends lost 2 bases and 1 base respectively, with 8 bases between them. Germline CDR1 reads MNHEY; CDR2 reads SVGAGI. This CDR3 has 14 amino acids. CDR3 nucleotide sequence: TGTGCCAGCAGTTACGATCCGGGGAACACTGAAGCTTTCTTT. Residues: CASSYDPGNTEAFF.

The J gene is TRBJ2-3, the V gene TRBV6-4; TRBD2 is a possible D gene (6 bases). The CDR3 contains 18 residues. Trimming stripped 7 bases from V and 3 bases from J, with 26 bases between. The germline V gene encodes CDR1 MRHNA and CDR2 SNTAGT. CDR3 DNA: TGTGCCAGCATCCAACGGCGGGGCCCCCCCGGAGTTACAGATACGCAGTATTTT. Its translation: CASIQRRGPPGVTDTQYF.

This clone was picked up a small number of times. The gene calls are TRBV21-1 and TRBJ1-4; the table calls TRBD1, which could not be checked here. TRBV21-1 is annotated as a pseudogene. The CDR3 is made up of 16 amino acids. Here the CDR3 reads CASTRGRGTTNEKLFF. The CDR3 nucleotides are TGTGCCAGCACCAGGGGGAGAGGGACAACTAATGAAAAACTGTTTTTT.

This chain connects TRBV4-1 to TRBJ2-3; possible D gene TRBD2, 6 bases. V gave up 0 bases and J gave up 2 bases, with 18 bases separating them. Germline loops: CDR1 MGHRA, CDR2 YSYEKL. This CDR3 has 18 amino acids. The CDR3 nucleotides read TGCGCCAGCAGCCAAGATAAGTGGGAGGTAGAACTCACAGATACGCAGTATTTT. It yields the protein CASSQDKWEVELTDTQYF.

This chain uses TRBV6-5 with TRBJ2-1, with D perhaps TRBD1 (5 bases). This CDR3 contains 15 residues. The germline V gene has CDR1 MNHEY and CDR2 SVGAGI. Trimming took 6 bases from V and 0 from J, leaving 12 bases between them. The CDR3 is CASSSDSSSYNEQFF. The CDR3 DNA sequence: TGTGCCAGCAGCTCCGACAGTAGCTCCTACAATGAGCAGTTCTTC.

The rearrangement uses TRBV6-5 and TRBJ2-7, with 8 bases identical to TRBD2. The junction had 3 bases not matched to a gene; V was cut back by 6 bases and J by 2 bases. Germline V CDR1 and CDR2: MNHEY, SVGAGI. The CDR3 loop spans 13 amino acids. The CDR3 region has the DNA TGTGCCAGCAGCTTAGCGGGGCCCTACGAGCAGTACTTC. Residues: CASSLAGPYEQYF.

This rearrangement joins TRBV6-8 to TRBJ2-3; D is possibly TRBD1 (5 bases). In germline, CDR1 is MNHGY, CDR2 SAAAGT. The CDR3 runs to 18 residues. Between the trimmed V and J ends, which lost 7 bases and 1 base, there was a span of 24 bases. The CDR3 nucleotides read TGTGCCAGCACCTCGGGTCGGATTTCAGGGATACGCACAGATACGCAGTATTTT. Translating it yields CASTSGRISGIRTDTQYF.

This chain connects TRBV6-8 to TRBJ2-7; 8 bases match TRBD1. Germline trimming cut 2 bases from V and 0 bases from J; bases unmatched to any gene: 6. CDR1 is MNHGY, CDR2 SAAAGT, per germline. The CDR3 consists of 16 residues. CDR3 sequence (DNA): TGTGCCAGCAGTTACGGGCAGGGGGCGGGCTCCTACGAGCAGTACTTC. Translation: CASSYGQGAGSYEQYF.

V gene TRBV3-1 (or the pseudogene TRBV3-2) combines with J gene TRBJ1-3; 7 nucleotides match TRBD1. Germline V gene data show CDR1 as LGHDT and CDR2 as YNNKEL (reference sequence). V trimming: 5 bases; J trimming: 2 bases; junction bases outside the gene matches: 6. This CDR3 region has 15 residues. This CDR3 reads CASSNRQGTGNTIYF. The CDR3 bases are TGTGCCAGCAGCAACCGACAGGGAACTGGAAACACCATATATTTT.

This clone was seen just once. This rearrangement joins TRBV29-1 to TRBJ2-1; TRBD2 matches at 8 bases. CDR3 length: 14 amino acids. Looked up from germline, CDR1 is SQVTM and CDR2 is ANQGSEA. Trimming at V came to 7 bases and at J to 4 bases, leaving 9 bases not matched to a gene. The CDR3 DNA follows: TGCAGCGCACGAGCGGGAGCTTTATACAATGAGCAGTTCTTC. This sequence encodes CSARAGALYNEQFF.

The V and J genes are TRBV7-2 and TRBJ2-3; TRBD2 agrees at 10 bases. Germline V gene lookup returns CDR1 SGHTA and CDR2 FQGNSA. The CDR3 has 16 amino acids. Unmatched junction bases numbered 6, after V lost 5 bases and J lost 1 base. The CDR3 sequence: CASSPSGTSGTDTQYF. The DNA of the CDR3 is TGTGCCAGCAGCCCTTCTGGGACTAGCGGCACAGATACGCAGTATTTT.

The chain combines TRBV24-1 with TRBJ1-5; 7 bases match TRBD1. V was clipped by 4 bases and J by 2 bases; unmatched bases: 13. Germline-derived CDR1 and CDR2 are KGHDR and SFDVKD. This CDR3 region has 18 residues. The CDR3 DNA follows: TGTGCCACCAGTGACACGACAGGGAAGGGCGATGGCAATCAGCCCCAGCATTTT. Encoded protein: CATSDTTGKGDGNQPQHF.

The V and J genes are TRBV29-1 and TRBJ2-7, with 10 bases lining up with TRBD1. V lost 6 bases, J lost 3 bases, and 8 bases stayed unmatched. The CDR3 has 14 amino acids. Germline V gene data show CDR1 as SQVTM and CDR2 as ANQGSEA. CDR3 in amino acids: CSVQDRDRGYEQYF. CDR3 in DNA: TGCAGCGTCCAAGACCGGGACAGGGGCTACGAGCAGTACTTC.

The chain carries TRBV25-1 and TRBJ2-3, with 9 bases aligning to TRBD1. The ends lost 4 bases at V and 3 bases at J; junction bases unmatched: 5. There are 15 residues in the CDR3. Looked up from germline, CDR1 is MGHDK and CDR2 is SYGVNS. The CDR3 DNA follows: TGTGCCAGCAGTGGTTGGACAGGGGAAACAGATACGCAGTATTTT. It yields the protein CASSGWTGETDTQYF.

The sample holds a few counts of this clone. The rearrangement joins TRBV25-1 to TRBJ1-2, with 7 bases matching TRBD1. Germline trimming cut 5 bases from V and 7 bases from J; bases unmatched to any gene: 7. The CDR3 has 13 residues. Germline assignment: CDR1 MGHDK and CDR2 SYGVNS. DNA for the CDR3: TGTGCCAGCAGTAACAGGGGCGGAAGTGGCTACACCTTC. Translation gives CASSNRGGSGYTF.

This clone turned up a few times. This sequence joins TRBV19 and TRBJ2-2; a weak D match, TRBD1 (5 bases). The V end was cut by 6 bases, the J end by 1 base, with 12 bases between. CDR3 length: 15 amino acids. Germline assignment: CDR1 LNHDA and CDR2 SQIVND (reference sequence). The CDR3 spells CASRVGGQNTGELFF. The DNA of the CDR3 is TGTGCCAGTAGAGTTGGTGGACAGAACACCGGGGAGCTGTTTTTT.

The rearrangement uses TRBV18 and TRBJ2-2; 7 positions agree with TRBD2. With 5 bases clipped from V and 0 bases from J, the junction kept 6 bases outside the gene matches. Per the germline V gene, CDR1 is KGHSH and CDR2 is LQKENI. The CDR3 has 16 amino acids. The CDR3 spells CASSREGKSNTGELFF. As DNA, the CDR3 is TGTGCCAGCTCAAGGGAGGGAAAGTCGAACACCGGGGAGCTGTTTTTT.

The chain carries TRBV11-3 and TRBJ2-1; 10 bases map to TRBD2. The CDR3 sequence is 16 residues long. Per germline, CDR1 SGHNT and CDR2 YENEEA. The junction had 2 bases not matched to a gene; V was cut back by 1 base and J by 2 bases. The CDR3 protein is CASSLGAGGAYNEQFF. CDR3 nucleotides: TGTGCCAGCAGCTTAGGAGCGGGAGGGGCCTACAATGAGCAGTTCTTC.

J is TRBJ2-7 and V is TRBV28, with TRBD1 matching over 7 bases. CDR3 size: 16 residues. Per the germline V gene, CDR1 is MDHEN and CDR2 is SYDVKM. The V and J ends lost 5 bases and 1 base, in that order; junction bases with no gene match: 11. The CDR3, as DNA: TGTGCCAGCAGTCCCCCTGACAGGGAGTGGTCCTACGAGCAGTACTTC. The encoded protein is CASSPPDREWSYEQYF.

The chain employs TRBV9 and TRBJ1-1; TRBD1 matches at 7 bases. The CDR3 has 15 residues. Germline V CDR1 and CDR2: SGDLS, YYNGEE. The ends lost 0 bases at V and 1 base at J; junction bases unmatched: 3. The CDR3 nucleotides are TGTGCCAGCAGCGTAGCGACAGGGAGGAACACTGAAGCTTTCTTT. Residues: CASSVATGRNTEAFF.